This record covers a single TCR beta chain. Its target is unknown. CD45RO-negative, CCR7-selected cells formed the naive CD8 fraction, which excluded terminally differentiated effector memory CD45RA+ cells. The study drew all its donors from Caucasian adults living in Nashville, Tennessee. These data come from a study of shared clonotypes between healthy human individuals. Study outcomes and limitations: A limitation of the genetic and exposure-history diversity represented arose from few donors. When naive CD4 clonotypes were compared across several donors, 4% to 6.5% were shared.

Germline V gene data show CDR1 as SGHVS and CDR2 as FQNEAQ. The CDR3 covers 16 residues. Trimming removed 4 bases from V and 1 base from J, with 13 bases in between. Libraries were prepared by immunoSEQ multiplex PCR; TCRdb keeps only in-frame clonotypes and omits some of them. Among around 1.9 million clones, approximately 94% were seen once, and the ten largest hold over 1.5%. This clonotype was obtained from a man between 18 and 35 years old in good health. Some clones in this sample may be carry-over from other donors' samples. This chain joins TRBV7-8 and TRBJ2-2; no clear D gene. The sample consisted of naive CD8+ T cells from PBMCs. The CDR3 DNA sequence: TGTGCCAGCAGCTATAGTTTCGAGGTGAACACCGGGGAGCTGTTTTTT. Translated: CASSYSFEVNTGELFF.